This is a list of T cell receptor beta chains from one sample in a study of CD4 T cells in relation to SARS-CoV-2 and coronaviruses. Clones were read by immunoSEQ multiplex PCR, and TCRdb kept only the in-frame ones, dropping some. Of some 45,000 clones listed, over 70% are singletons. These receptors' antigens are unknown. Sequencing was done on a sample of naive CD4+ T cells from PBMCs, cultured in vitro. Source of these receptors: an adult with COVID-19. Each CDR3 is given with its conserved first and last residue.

CDR3: CASSLDSAYEQYF; V: TRBV5-8
CDR3: CASSVGRDPQETQYF; V: TRBV9
CDR3: CSVVGDRREGYTF; V: TRBV29-1
CDR3: CASRTGLAGGPHEQYF; V: TRBV2
CDR3: CASSATSRFYSYYTF; V: TRBV7-2
CDR3: CAWSVPRTGVGELFF; V: TRBV30
CDR3: CASSQFGADSYEQYF; V: TRBV4-2
CDR3: CAGSTNSGNTIYF; V: TRBV28
CDR3: CASSLSQQNTEAFF; V: TRBV5-1
CDR3: CASRPGQDYNEQFF; V: TRBV6-5
CDR3: CASSQEIGGLYEQYF; V: TRBV4-3
CDR3: CASSQRTESQGNNEQFF; V: TRBV23-1
CDR3: CASSPSYGLADTGELFF; V: TRBV3-1/TRBV3-2
CDR3: CASSTVGGAKLFF; V: TRBV12-3/TRBV12-4